This entry concerns a single T cell receptor beta chain. This entry is derived from a study of OX40 agonist ivuxolimab in advanced cancers. Whole-study context: Three dose-escalation patients had partial responses: one with hepatocellular carcinoma and two with cutaneous melanoma.

The V end lost 0 bases, the J end lost 4 bases, and 11 bases lay between the germline ends. Germline lookup yields CDR1 LNHNV and CDR2 YYDKDF (reference sequence). This CDR3 comprises 15 residues. Assay used: immunoSEQ multiplex PCR; TCRdb lists only in-frame clones, some missing. The data contain 30,000 or so clones, roughly 82% of them singletons. This specimen consisted of CD4+ or CD8+ T cells sorted from blood, obtained in a trial of the OX40 agonist ivuxolimab. V gene TRBV15 combines with J gene TRBJ2-3; D gene uncertain. The receptor's source is an adult with an advanced solid tumor such as melanoma, head and neck, liver or kidney cancer. The CDR3 coding sequence is TGTGCCACCAGCAGAGACCAGTTCCAAGCAGATACGCAGTATTTT. This gives the protein CATSRDQFQADTQYF.